These 24 T cell receptor beta chains were sequenced from one sample in a study of T-cell reconstitution after alpha-beta-depleted transplantation in children. Unique molecular identifiers were incorporated during preparation of the TCRbeta library. TCRdb re-derived calls from the PCR reads in MiXCR, one entry per CDR3 protein. The sample lists about 230,000 distinct CDR3 sequences; 9.7% were seen once. The input for sequencing was PBMCs from the stem cell graft donor, taken from the stem cell graft. Receptor source: a human donor who donated a stem cell graft to a child with SCID.

There are many counts of this clonotype. The V and J genes are TRBV7-2 and TRBJ1-1; D gene ambiguous. V lost 3 bases and J lost 4, with 12 bases in between. The CDR3 runs 14 residues. Germline loops: CDR1 SGHTA, CDR2 FQGNSA. The DNA of the CDR3 is TGTGCCAGCAGCTTGACTTTGACGGTCACTGAAGCTTTCTTT. It specifies CASSLTLTVTEAFF.

Ten or more counts support this clonotype. The chain links TRBV12-3 or TRBV12-4 to TRBJ2-7; D gene unclear. V lost 6 bases to trimming and J lost 2 bases, with 14 bases between them. This CDR3 region has 14 residues. The CDR3 coding sequence is TGTGCCAGCAGAGTCCAGGAGCTCCCCTACGAGCAGTACTTC. Its translation is CASRVQELPYEQYF.

The V and J genes are TRBV5-6 and TRBJ2-5; 7 nucleotides match TRBD2. CDR3 length: 16 residues. Germline-derived CDR1 and CDR2 are SGHDT and YYEEEE. Trimming removed 7 bases from V and 0 bases from J; junction bases left unmatched: 12. In nucleotides, the CDR3 is TGTGCCAGCGGCACCTTTCGGGGGGAGTACCAAGAGACCCAGTACTTC. It encodes CASGTFRGEYQETQYF.

The chain is built from TRBV4-1 and TRBJ1-1, with D hard to call. V was shortened by 0 bases and J by 6 bases, with 11 bases between the two germline ends. CDR3 size: 14 residues. Germline V gene data show CDR1 as MGHRA and CDR2 as YSYEKL. The CDR3: CASSQEQKAAEAFF. DNA of the CDR3: TGCGCCAGCAGCCAAGAACAGAAAGCAGCTGAAGCTTTCTTT.

This clonotype occurred many times. V usage is TRBV10-3 and J usage is TRBJ2-7, with 9 nucleotides matching TRBD1. Per germline, CDR1 ENHRY and CDR2 SYGVKD. J lost 4 bases, V lost 4 bases, and 8 bases had no gene match. This CDR3 is built from 15 residues. CDR3 sequence: CAISGSGQGVYEQYF. The CDR3 DNA reads TGTGCCATCAGTGGCTCGGGACAGGGCGTATACGAGCAGTACTTC.

This clonotype appeared a few times. The rearrangement uses TRBV9 and TRBJ2-7; D may match TRBD1 or TRBD2 (5 bases each). CDR3 length equals 15 residues. V shed 4 bases and J shed 5 bases, with 19 bases lying between them. Germline V gene data show CDR1 as SGDLS and CDR2 as YYNGEE. Here the CDR3 reads CASSLQPGQGNEQYF. The CDR3 bases are TGTGCCAGCAGCCTACAGCCGGGGCAGGGCAACGAGCAGTACTTC.

This clonotype was observed at least ten times. The J gene is TRBJ1-1, the V gene TRBV7-9, with a tentative D call TRBD1 (6 bases). This CDR3 is built from 15 residues. CDR1 is SEHNR, CDR2 FQNEAQ, per germline (reference sequence). V dropped 5 bases and J dropped 7 bases, with 20 bases sitting between them. The chain's CDR3 is CASSDYRDTTIEAFF. The CDR3 DNA follows: TGTGCCAGCAGCGATTACCGGGACACTACCATTGAAGCTTTCTTT.

The table lists this clonotype with many counts. The chain combines TRBV12-5 with TRBJ2-3; tentatively, D is TRBD1 or TRBD2 (5 bases each). With 7 bases removed from V and 1 base from J, the gap between germline ends came to 9 bases. Germline V gene lookup returns CDR1 LGHNT and CDR2 FRNRAP. The length of the CDR3 is 13 residues. CDR3 nucleotides: TGTGCTAGTGCCCGAGGGGGCACAGATACGCAGTATTTT. This translates into CASARGGTDTQYF. Full variable domain (outside the CDR3, taken from reference TRBV12-5 and TRBJ2-3): DARVTQTPRHKVTEMGQEVTMRCQPILGHNTVFWYRQTMMQGLELLAYFRNRAPLDDSGMPKDRFSAEMPDATLATLKIQPSEPRDSAVYFCASARGGTDTQYFGPGTRLTVL.

The CDR3, as DNA: TGTGCCAGTTCTACGCTGGACAATGAGCAGTTCTTC. Translated, it gives CASSTLDNEQFF. The chain uses TRBV5-6 and TRBJ2-1; the D is unclear. Germline V lookup: CDR1 SGHDT, CDR2 YYEEEE. This CDR3 contains 12 residues. Trimming took off 8 bases at V and 5 bases at J, with 11 bases between the two ends.

This clonotype was counted at least ten times. The chain carries TRBV5-6 and TRBJ2-2, with D maybe TRBD2 (5 bases). Trimming removed 2 bases at V and 4 bases at J, with 9 bases between. The germline gives CDR1 SGHDT, CDR2 YYEEEE. CDR3 length: 14 residues. CDR3 protein: CASSLPRGTGELFF. Written as DNA, the CDR3 is TGTGCCAGCAGCTTACCCCGGGGCACCGGGGAGCTGTTTTTT.

The sample holds many counts of this clonotype. The rearrangement uses TRBV5-1 and TRBJ2-3; 7 nucleotides align to TRBD1. The V segment lost 2 bases and the J segment 2 bases; nucleotides outside the gene matches: 2. The CDR3 loop spans 14 amino acids. The V gene's germline CDR1 is SGHRS and CDR2 YFSETQ. The CDR3 loop is CASSLQGTTDTQYF. DNA of the CDR3: TGCGCCAGCAGCTTACAGGGGACCACAGATACGCAGTATTTT.

This clonotype was observed many times. This chain's CDR3 is CASTPHVNQPQHF. The CDR3 nucleotides are TGTGCCAGCACCCCGCACGTCAATCAGCCCCAGCATTTT. This chain connects TRBV28 to TRBJ1-5; no clear D. The CDR3 covers 13 residues. Trimming stripped 7 bases from V and 3 bases from J, with 10 bases between. Germline V gene sequence: CDR1 MDHEN, CDR2 SYDVKM.

Many counts were recorded for this clonotype. This chain uses TRBV29-1 with TRBJ1-5; TRBD1 is a possible D gene (6 bases). Looked up from germline, CDR1 is SQVTM and CDR2 is ANQGSEA. The ends were cut back, 7 bases at V and 5 bases at J, with 12 bases in the middle. The CDR3 sequence is 12 residues long. CDR3 sequence: CSAGDTDQPQHF. The DNA of the CDR3 is TGCAGCGCCGGGGACACCGATCAGCCCCAGCATTTT. Using reference TRBV29-1 and TRBJ1-5 for the parts outside the CDR3, the full variable domain is SAVISQKPSRDICQRGTSLTIQCQVDSQVTMMFWYRQQPGQSLTLIATANQGSEATYESGFVIDKFPISRPNLTFSTLTVSNMSPEDSSIYLCSAGDTDQPQHFGDGTRLSIL.

The sample holds many counts of this clonotype. The V call is TRBV20-1, the J call TRBJ1-2; D is uncertain. V dropped 0 bases and J dropped 7 bases, with 9 bases sitting between them. The CDR3 extends over 12 amino acids. Germline CDR1 DFQATT, CDR2 SNEGSKA (reference sequence). CDR3 sequence (DNA): TGCAGTGCTAGAGATCGGCCACCTGGCTACACCTTC. It codes for CSARDRPPGYTF.

This clonotype was detected ten times or more. The J gene is TRBJ1-1, the V gene TRBV12-3 or TRBV12-4; TRBD1 aligns across 9 bases. The ends lost 6 bases at V and 2 bases at J; junction bases unmatched: 4. CDR3 length: 14 amino acids. CDR3 bases: TGTGCCAGCAGACCTACAGGGGGCAACACTGAAGCTTTCTTT. Its protein is CASRPTGGNTEAFF.

The chain combines TRBV12-3 or TRBV12-4 with TRBJ2-2; TRBD1 agrees at 7 bases. Germline trimming cut 5 bases from V and 5 bases from J; bases unmatched to any gene: 5. The CDR3 is 14 amino acids. The CDR3 loop is CASSPHRGTGELFF. CDR3 DNA sequence: TGTGCCAGCAGTCCCCACAGGGGTACCGGGGAGCTGTTTTTT.

This clonotype was seen at least ten times. This sequence joins TRBV7-9 and TRBJ1-2, with D unclear. Trimming took off 2 bases at V and 0 bases at J, with 16 bases between the two ends. CDR3 size: 17 residues. The germline V gene encodes CDR1 SEHNR and CDR2 FQNEAQ (reference sequence). DNA of the CDR3: TGTGCCAGCAGCTTAACGGCCGCCGGATTAACTAACTATGGCTACACCTTC. Amino acids: CASSLTAAGLTNYGYTF. The whole variable domain, filled in from reference TRBV7-9 and TRBJ1-2, reads DTGVSQNPRHKITKRGQNVTFRCDPISEHNRLYWYRQTLGQGPEFLTYFQNEAQLEKSRLLSDRFSAERPKGSFSTLEIQRTEQGDSAMYLCASSLTAAGLTNYGYTFGSGTRLTVV.

In its sample, this clonotype was seen once. This sequence may be a read error, since a much larger clone differs from it by one base. CDR3 in amino acids: CASSEGVAVLYGDTF. The DNA for the CDR3 is TGTGCCAGCAGTGAAGGAGTCGCAGTGCTCTATGGCGACACCTTC. The J gene is TRBJ1-2, the V gene TRBV25-1; no clear D. The CDR3 totals 15 residues. The germline V gene encodes CDR1 MGHDK and CDR2 SYGVNS.

The table lists this clonotype with many counts. The chain combines TRBV5-1 with TRBJ1-1; D unclear. There are 15 residues in the CDR3. V was cut by 5 bases and J by 3 bases, with 17 bases left in between. Germline V gene data show CDR1 as SGHRS and CDR2 as YFSETQ. The CDR3 sequence: CASRPATREDTEAFF. The CDR3 nucleotides are TGCGCCAGCAGACCGGCCACCCGAGAGGACACTGAAGCTTTCTTT. Looking up the rest from reference TRBV5-1 and TRBJ1-1 gives the full variable domain: KAGVTQTPRYLIKTRGQQVTLSCSPISGHRSVSWYQQTPGQGLQFLFEYFSETQRNKGNFPGRFSGRQFSNSRSEMNVSTLELGDSALYLCASRPATREDTEAFFGQGTRLTVV.

This clonotype was seen more than once but under ten times. CDR3 sequence: CASSLQGSGYTF. The CDR3 nucleotides are TGTGCCAGCAGTTTACAGGGATCGGGCTACACCTTC. The chain recombines TRBV28 with TRBJ1-2; tentatively, D is TRBD1 (5 bases). From germline, CDR1 is MDHEN and CDR2 SYDVKM. The V end was cut by 2 bases, the J end by 8 bases, with 9 bases between. The length of the CDR3 is 12 residues.

Many counts were recorded for this clonotype. The rearrangement joins TRBV4-2 to TRBJ1-2, with D hard to call. V was clipped by 4 bases and J by 7 bases, with 13 bases between them. This CDR3 is built from 13 residues. The germline CDR1 and CDR2 sequences are LGHNA and YNFKEQ. This chain's CDR3 is CASSLEPGFGYTF. CDR3 in DNA: TGTGCCAGCAGCCTGGAGCCCGGGTTTGGCTACACCTTC.

Many counts were recorded for this clonotype. The rearrangement joins TRBV20-1 to TRBJ1-6; 7 bases agree with TRBD1. The junction had 8 bases not matched to a gene; V was cut back by 3 bases and J by 6 bases. The CDR3 consists of 15 residues. CDR1 and CDR2 from the germline V gene are DFQATT and SNEGSKA (reference sequence). CDR3 residues: CSASGGTVGNSPLHF. The CDR3 DNA reads as TGCAGTGCTAGCGGGGGGACAGTTGGTAATTCACCCCTCCACTTT.

The sample holds many counts of this clonotype. Here the CDR3 DNA reads TGTGCCAGCAGCTCCCGGGGGCAGGGAAATTCACCCCTCCACTTT. This codes for CASSSRGQGNSPLHF. The genes are TRBV9 and TRBJ1-6; weak D call: TRBD1 (6 bases). The CDR3 has 15 amino acids. The germline V gene encodes CDR1 SGDLS and CDR2 YYNGEE. Trimming stripped 4 bases from V and 7 bases from J, with 15 bases between.

This clonotype appeared many times. This chain links TRBV5-6 with TRBJ2-1; weak D call: TRBD1 (5 bases). Germline V gives CDR1 SGHDT, CDR2 YYEEEE. This CDR3 has 15 amino acids. V lost 2 bases, J lost 4 bases, and 13 bases lay in between. Here the CDR3 DNA reads TGTGCCAGCAGCTTTGAAAAAGGGGTATACAATGAGCAGTTCTTC. This translates into CASSFEKGVYNEQFF.